This TCR beta chain is drawn from a study of blood T cell repertoires in COVID-19. Study-wide context: T cells, B-cell-depleted T cells, or PBMCs provided the cDNA or gDNA that served as material.

The assay was immunoSEQ multiplex PCR, and TCRdb's table has in-frame clones only and misses some. This table holds about 150,000 clones, over 75% found once. The CDR3 is made up of 12 amino acids. Germline V gene lookup returns CDR1 KGHDR and CDR2 SFDVKD. The V end was cut by 9 bases, the J end by 0 bases, with 7 bases between. What was sequenced was peripheral blood. V and J are TRBV24-1 and TRBJ1-2; D is unresolved. This TCR was recovered from a man aged 55 to 69 with active or convalescent COVID-19. CDR3 sequence: CATRDPNYGYTF. The DNA of the CDR3 is TGTGCCACCCGGGATCCTAACTATGGCTACACCTTC.